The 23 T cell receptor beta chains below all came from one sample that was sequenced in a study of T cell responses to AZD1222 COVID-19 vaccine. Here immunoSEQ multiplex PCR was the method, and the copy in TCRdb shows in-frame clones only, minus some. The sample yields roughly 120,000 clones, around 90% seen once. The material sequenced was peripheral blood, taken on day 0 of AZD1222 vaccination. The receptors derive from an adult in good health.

CDR3 DNA: TGTGCCAGCAGCTTATTGTCCGTGGCCACAGATACGCAGTATTTT. It specifies CASSLLSVATDTQYF. The V gene is TRBV7-9, the J gene TRBJ2-3; D unclear. Trimming stripped 2 bases from V and 2 bases from J, with 11 bases between. CDR3 length equals 15 residues. CDR1 SEHNR and CDR2 FQNEAQ come from the germline V gene (reference sequence).

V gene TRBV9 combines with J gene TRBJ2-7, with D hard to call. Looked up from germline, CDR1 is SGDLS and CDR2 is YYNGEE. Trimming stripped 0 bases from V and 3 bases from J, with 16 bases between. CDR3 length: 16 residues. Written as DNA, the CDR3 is TGTGCCAGCAGCGTAGGGAGCGCCCCTAGTCACTACGAGCAGTACTTC. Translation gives CASSVGSAPSHYEQYF.

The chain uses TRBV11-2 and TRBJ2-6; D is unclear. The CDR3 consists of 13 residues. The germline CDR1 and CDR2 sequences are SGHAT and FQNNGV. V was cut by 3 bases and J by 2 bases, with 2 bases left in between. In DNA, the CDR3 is TGTGCCAGCAGCTTTGCTGGGGCCAACGTCCTGACTTTC. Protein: CASSFAGANVLTF.

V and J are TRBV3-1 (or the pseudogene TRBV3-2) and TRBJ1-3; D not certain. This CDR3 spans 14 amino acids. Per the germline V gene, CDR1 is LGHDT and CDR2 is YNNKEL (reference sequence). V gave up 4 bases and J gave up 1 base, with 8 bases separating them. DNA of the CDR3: TGTGCCAGCAGCCCTCCGATGTCTGGAAACACCATATATTTT. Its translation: CASSPPMSGNTIYF.

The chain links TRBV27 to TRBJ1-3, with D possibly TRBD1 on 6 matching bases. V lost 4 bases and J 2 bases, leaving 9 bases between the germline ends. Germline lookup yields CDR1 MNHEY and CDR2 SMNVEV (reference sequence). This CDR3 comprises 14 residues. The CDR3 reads CASSSGATGNTIYF. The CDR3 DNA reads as TGTGCCAGCAGTTCGGGGGCCACTGGAAACACCATATATTTT.

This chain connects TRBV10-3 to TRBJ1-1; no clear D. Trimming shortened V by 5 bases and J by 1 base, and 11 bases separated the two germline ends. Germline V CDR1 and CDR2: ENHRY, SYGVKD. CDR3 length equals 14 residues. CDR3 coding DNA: TGTGCCATCAGTCGAAATGAAGAGAACACTGAAGCTTTCTTT. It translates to CAISRNEENTEAFF.

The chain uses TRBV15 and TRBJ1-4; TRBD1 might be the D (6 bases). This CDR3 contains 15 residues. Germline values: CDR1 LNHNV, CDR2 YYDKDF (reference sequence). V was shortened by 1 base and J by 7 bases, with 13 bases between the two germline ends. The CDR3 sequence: CATSRAGAGSEKLFF. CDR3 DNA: TGTGCCACCAGCAGAGCGGGGGCAGGGAGTGAAAAACTGTTTTTT.

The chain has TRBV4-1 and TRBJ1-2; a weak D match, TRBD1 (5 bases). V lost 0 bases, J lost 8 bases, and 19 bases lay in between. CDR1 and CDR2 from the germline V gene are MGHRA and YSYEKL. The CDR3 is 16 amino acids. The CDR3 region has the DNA TGCGCCAGCAGCCAAGATTTGCGAGACAGCATTATGGGCTACACCTTC. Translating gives CASSQDLRDSIMGYTF.

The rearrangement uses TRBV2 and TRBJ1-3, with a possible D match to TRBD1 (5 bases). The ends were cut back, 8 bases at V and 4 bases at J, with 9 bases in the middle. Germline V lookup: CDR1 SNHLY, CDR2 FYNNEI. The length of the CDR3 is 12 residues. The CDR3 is CASAGTGNTIYF. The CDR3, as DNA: TGTGCCAGCGCAGGGACGGGAAACACCATATATTTT.

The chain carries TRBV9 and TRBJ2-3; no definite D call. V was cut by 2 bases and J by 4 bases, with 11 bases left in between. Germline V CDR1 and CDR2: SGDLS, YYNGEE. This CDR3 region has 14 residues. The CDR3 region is CASSVRPGSDTQYF. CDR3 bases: TGTGCCAGCAGCGTCAGGCCCGGGTCAGATACGCAGTATTTT. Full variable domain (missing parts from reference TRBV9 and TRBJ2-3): DSGVTQTPKHLITATGQRVTLRCSPRSGDLSVYWYQQSLDQGLQFLIQYYNGEERAKGNILERFSAQQFPDLHSELNLSSLELGDSALYFCASSVRPGSDTQYFGPGTRLTVL.

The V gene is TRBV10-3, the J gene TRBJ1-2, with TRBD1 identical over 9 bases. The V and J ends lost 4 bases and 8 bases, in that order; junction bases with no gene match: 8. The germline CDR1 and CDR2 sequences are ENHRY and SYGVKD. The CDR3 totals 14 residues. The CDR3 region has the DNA TGTGCCATCAGTGTCGAGGGACAGGGCTTAGGCTACACCTTC. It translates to CAISVEGQGLGYTF.

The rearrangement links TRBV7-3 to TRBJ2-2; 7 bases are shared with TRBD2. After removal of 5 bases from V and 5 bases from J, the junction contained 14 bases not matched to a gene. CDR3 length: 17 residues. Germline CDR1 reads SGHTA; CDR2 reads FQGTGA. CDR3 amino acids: CASSPGLERGRTGELFF. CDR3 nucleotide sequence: TGTGCCAGCAGCCCCGGCTTGGAGCGGGGTAGGACCGGGGAGCTGTTTTTT.

CDR3 DNA sequence: TGCGCCAGCAGCAACCACCCGAGGGAGGGGTACGAGCAGTACTTC. It encodes CASSNHPREGYEQYF. The chain carries TRBV5-1 and TRBJ2-7; 7 positions agree with TRBD2. Trimming removed 4 bases from V and 4 bases from J; junction bases left unmatched: 11. The CDR3 contains 15 residues. Germline V gene lookup returns CDR1 SGHRS and CDR2 YFSETQ.

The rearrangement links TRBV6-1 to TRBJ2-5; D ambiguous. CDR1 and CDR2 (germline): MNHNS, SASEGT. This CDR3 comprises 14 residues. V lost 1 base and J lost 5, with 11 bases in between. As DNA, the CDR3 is TGTGCCAGCAGTGAAGGGGCTAGTGGGGAGACCCAGTACTTC. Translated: CASSEGASGETQYF.

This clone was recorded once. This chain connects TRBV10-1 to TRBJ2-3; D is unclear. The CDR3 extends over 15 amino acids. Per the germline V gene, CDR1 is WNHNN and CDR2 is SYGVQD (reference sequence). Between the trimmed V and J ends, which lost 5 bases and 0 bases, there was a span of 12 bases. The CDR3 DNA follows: TGCGCCAGCAGTAAACTCAAGACAAGCACAGATACGCAGTATTTT. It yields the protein CASSKLKTSTDTQYF.

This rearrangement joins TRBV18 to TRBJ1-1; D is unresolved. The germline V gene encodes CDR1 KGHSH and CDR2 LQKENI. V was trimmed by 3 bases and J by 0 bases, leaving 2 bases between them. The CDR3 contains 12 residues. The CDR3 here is CASSPLNTEAFF. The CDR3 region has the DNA TGTGCCAGCTCACCTCTGAACACTGAAGCTTTCTTT.

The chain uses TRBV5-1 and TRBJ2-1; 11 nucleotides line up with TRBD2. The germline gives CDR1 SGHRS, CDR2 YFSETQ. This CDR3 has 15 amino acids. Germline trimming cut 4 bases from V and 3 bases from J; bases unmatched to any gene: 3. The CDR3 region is CASSAGTSGYNEQFF. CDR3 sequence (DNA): TGCGCCAGCAGCGCCGGGACTAGCGGCTACAATGAGCAGTTCTTC. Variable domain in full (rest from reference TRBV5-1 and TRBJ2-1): KAGVTQTPRYLIKTRGQQVTLSCSPISGHRSVSWYQQTPGQGLQFLFEYFSETQRNKGNFPGRFSGRQFSNSRSEMNVSTLELGDSALYLCASSAGTSGYNEQFFGPGTRLTVL.

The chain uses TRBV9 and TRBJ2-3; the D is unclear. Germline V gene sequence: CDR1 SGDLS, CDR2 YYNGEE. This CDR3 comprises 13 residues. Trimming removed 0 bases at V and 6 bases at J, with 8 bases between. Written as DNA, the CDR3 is TGTGCCAGCAGCGTAGGGCCGGAGGATACGCAGTATTTT. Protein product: CASSVGPEDTQYF.

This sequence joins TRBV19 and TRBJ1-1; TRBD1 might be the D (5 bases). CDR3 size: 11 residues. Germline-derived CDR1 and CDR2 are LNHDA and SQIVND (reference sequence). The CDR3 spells CGGGTNTEAFF. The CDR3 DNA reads TGTGGGGGGGGGACGAACACTGAAGCTTTCTTT.

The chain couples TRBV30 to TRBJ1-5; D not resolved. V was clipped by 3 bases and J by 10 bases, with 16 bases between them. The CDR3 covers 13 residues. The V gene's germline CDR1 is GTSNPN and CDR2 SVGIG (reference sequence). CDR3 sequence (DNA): TGTGCCTGGAGCGTCCGCAGGATTGGTCCCCAGCATTTT. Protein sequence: CAWSVRRIGPQHF.

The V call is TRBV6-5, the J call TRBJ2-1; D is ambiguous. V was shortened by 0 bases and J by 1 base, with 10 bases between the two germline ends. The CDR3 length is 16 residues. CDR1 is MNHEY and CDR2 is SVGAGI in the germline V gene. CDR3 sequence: CASSYSRWASYNEQFF. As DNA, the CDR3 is TGTGCCAGCAGTTACTCGAGGTGGGCTTCCTACAATGAGCAGTTCTTC.

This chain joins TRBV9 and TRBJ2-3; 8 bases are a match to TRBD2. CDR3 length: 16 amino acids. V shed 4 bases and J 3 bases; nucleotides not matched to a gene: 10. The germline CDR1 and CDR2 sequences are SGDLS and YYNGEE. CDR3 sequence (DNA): TGTGCCAGCAGCTACAGGACTAGCCGGGGGACAGATACGCAGTATTTT. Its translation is CASSYRTSRGTDTQYF.

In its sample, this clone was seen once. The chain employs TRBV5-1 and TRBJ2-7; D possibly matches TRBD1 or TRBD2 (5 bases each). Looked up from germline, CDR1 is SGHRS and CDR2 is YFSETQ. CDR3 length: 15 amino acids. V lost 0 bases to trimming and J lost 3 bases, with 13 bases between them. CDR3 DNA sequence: TGCGCCAGCAGCTTGGGTCTAGGGGACCACTACGAGCAGTACTTC. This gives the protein CASSLGLGDHYEQYF. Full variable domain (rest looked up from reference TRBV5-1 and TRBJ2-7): KAGVTQTPRYLIKTRGQQVTLSCSPISGHRSVSWYQQTPGQGLQFLFEYFSETQRNKGNFPGRFSGRQFSNSRSEMNVSTLELGDSALYLCASSLGLGDHYEQYFGPGTRLTVT.